This entry lists 16 T cell receptor beta chains sequenced from one sample in a study of T cells in Graves' hyperthyroidism and ophthalmopathy (dated by TCRdb to between 2018 and 2020). The library relied on multiplex PCR. The sequencer was an Illumina HiSeq 2000. TCR beta CDR3 regions were amplified from RNA transcripts. A first-round RT-PCR of the TCR CDR3 used the HTBI primer set with the Qiagen OneStep RT-PCR kit. TCRdb passed the public sequencing reads through fastp at Q25 and MiXCR, retaining productive beta sequences. Every distinct CDR3 protein forms one entry, paired with its most common genes and DNA. The sample table records fewer than 650,000 distinct CDR3 sequences; more than 11% of these occur just once. More than 4.5% of the sample is held by the ten biggest clonotypes. The specimen sequenced was blood. These receptors originate from a woman in her 30s with Graves' hyperthyroidism that later progressed to Graves' ophthalmopathy.

This clonotype was found many times. This rearrangement joins TRBV30 to TRBJ1-2; D not resolved. Germline CDR1 reads GTSNPN; CDR2 reads SVGIG (reference sequence). V was cut by 1 base and J by 3 bases, with 12 bases left in between. This CDR3 has 14 residues. CDR3 in amino acids: CAWSAANSDYGYTF. CDR3 in DNA: TGTGCCTGGAGTGCTGCCAACTCGGACTATGGCTACACCTTC.

The gene calls are TRBV20-1 and TRBJ2-5, with TRBD2 matching over 7 bases. This CDR3 region has 10 residues. Trimming cost V 5 bases and J 9 bases; bases outside gene matches: 3. Looked up from germline, CDR1 is DFQATT and CDR2 is SNEGSKA (reference sequence). The CDR3 DNA follows: TGCAGTGCTCGACGGGGGGCCCAGTACTTC. Residues: CSARRGAQYF.

The chain has TRBV30 and TRBJ2-3, with 7 nucleotides matching TRBD2. V lost 2 bases, J lost 3 bases, and 17 bases stayed unmatched. The germline V gene has CDR1 GTSNPN and CDR2 SVGIG (reference sequence). There are 18 residues in the CDR3. The CDR3: CAWSILAELTGGTDTQYF. As DNA, the CDR3 is TGTGCCTGGAGTATCCTAGCGGAGCTAACAGGAGGAACAGATACGCAGTATTTT.

This clonotype was seen repeatedly, ten times or more. The rearrangement joins TRBV2 to TRBJ1-5, with TRBD1 matching over 8 bases. Germline loops: CDR1 SNHLY, CDR2 FYNNEI. This CDR3 has 15 amino acids. V lost 5 bases to trimming and J lost 6 bases; unmatched junction nucleotides: 9. CDR3 DNA sequence: TGTGCCAGCAGTCTCATGACAGGGGCGGGTCAGCCCCAGCATTTT. Its translation: CASSLMTGAGQPQHF.

This clonotype showed up many times. This chain uses TRBV15 with TRBJ2-5; TRBD2 might be the D (7 bases). Germline V gene data show CDR1 as LNHNV and CDR2 as YYDKDF (reference sequence). V was pared by 0 bases and J by 5 bases, with 13 bases between. CDR3 length: 15 residues. The CDR3 nucleotides read TGTGCCACCAGCAGAGATCGAGGGGGAGGGGAGACCCAGTACTTC. Residues: CATSRDRGGGETQYF.

This rearrangement joins TRBV30 to TRBJ1-4; no clear D. Looked up from germline, CDR1 is GTSNPN and CDR2 is SVGIG (reference sequence). Trimming left V 8 bases short and J 5 bases short, with 15 bases between. CDR3 length: 13 amino acids. The CDR3 protein is CARSKGSNEKLFF. CDR3 nucleotides: TGTGCCCGCTCAAAGGGCTCAAATGAAAAACTGTTTTTT.

For this clonotype: This sequence may be a read error, since a much larger clone differs from it by one base. The V call is TRBV7-3, the J call TRBJ1-4; the D gene is possibly TRBD1 (5 bases). The V end lost 5 bases, the J end lost 10 bases, and 20 bases lay between the germline ends. The CDR3 sequence is 15 residues long. CDR1 is SGHTA and CDR2 is FQGTGA in the germline V gene. The CDR3 nucleotides are TGTGCCAGCAGCCCAGGAGGGGCATCCGGGGGAAAACTGTTTTTT. Protein product: CASSPGGASGGKLFF. Full variable domain (missing parts from reference TRBV7-3 and TRBJ1-4): GAGVSQTPSNKVTEKGKYVELRCDPISGHTALYWYRQSLGQGPEFLIYFQGTGAADDSGLPNDRFFAVRPEGSVSTLKIQRTERGDSAVYLCASSPGGASGGKLFFGSGTQLSVL.

The chain couples TRBV20-1 to TRBJ2-5; no reliable D call. V was shortened by 1 base and J by 4 bases, with 10 bases between the two germline ends. Germline loops: CDR1 DFQATT, CDR2 SNEGSKA (reference sequence). The CDR3 loop spans 13 amino acids. The CDR3 sequence is CSARGAHRETQYF. CDR3 coding DNA: TGCAGTGCTAGAGGAGCTCATCGAGAGACCCAGTACTTC.

This clonotype was counted between two and nine times. The chain joins TRBV6-2 or TRBV6-3 to TRBJ2-3, with 7 bases lining up with TRBD2. J gave up 2 bases and V 2 bases, and 4 bases lay outside the gene matches. CDR1 and CDR2 from the germline V gene are MNHEY and SVGEGT. This CDR3 contains 15 residues. The CDR3 sequence: CASSYLLAVTDTQYF. The CDR3 DNA reads TGTGCCAGCAGTTACCTCCTAGCGGTCACAGATACGCAGTATTTT.

This clonotype has at least ten counts. The genes are TRBV20-1 and TRBJ2-3, with a tentative D call TRBD2 (6 bases). The CDR3 has 14 amino acids. Germline V CDR1 and CDR2: DFQATT, SNEGSKA (reference sequence). V gave up 3 bases and J gave up 4 bases, with 14 bases separating them. The CDR3 DNA sequence: TGCAGTGCTAGCTACAGCGGAGGGCCAGATACGCAGTATTTT. It is translated as CSASYSGGPDTQYF.

The V call is TRBV7-9, the J call TRBJ2-3, with 8 bases lining up with TRBD2. J was trimmed by 5 bases and V by 2 bases; bases with no gene match: 6. This CDR3 spans 15 amino acids. Germline V gene lookup returns CDR1 SEHNR and CDR2 FQNEAQ (reference sequence). Written as DNA, the CDR3 is TGTGCCAGCAGCTTACTTGCGGGAGGCCTAGATACGCAGTATTTT. Its protein is CASSLLAGGLDTQYF.

V gene TRBV12-3 or TRBV12-4 combines with J gene TRBJ2-7; TRBD1 or TRBD2 may be the D gene (5 bases each). The CDR3 loop spans 15 amino acids. Trimming pared 5 bases from V and 0 bases from J, leaving 14 bases between. For the CDR3, the DNA is TGTGCCAGCAGTATCATGGGGGACCTCTCCTACGAGCAGTACTTC. Translated: CASSIMGDLSYEQYF.

In this sample, this clonotype turned up many times. V and J are TRBV12-3 or TRBV12-4 and TRBJ2-1, with D perhaps TRBD1 or TRBD2 (5 bases each). This CDR3 is built from 12 residues. V lost 6 bases and J lost 9, with 12 bases in between. The CDR3 loop is CASRPPGLEQFF. In nucleotides, the CDR3 is TGTGCCAGCAGGCCCCCGGGGCTTGAGCAGTTCTTC.

The chain has TRBV9 and TRBJ1-1; no clear D gene. CDR3 length: 13 amino acids. Germline V gene sequence: CDR1 SGDLS, CDR2 YYNGEE. V lost 0 bases to trimming and J lost 6 bases, with 9 bases between them. The CDR3 DNA sequence: TGTGCCAGCAGCGTAGAGGTCGGGGCTGAAGCTTTCTTT. Its protein is CASSVEVGAEAFF.

This clonotype was detected ten times or more. The chain carries TRBV7-8 and TRBJ2-1; D gene uncertain. V lost 3 bases and J lost 6, with 15 bases in between. CDR3 length: 15 amino acids. The germline V gene has CDR1 SGHVS and CDR2 FQNEAQ. DNA of the CDR3: TGTGCCAGCAGCTTCCAAGCCTTTAGTGGCAATGAGCAGTTCTTC. As protein: CASSFQAFSGNEQFF.

Remarks on this clonotype: Given a much more abundant clone one base away, this may be a read error. The genes are TRBV2 and TRBJ1-6; D not certain. Trimming left V 7 bases short and J 0 bases short, with 4 bases between. The CDR3 totals 13 residues. Germline V CDR1 and CDR2: SNHLY, FYNNEI. The CDR3 DNA reads TGTGCCAGCATGAGCTCCTATAATTCACCCCTCCACTTT. Encoded protein: CASMSSYNSPLHF. Filled out from reference TRBV2 and TRBJ1-6, the complete variable domain reads EPEVTQTPSHQVTQMGQEVILRCVPISNHLYFYWYRQILGQKVEFLVSFYNNEISEKSEIFDDQFSVERPDGSNFTLKIRSTKLEDSAMYFCASMSSYNSPLHFGNGTRLTVT.